Below, one TCR beta chain is given with its context. The antigen is undetermined. This sample was taken from a study of PD-1 blockade in classical Hodgkin lymphoma. Study-wide findings and caveats: Newly diagnosed patients were reported to exhibit reduced baseline TCR diversity relative to healthy donors.

Repertoires were generated with immunoSEQ multiplex PCR, while TCRdb's copy carries only in-frame clones and drops some. The sample lists about 21,000 clones, around 87% occurring once. J gave up 2 bases and V 2 bases, and 11 bases lay outside the gene matches. The CDR3 totals 18 residues. Per the germline V gene, CDR1 is KGHSH and CDR2 is LQKENI. The time point here: newly diagnosed, previously untreated cHL patient sample. PBMCs were thawed, and CD8+ T cells were then isolated from them by magnetic negative selection. As a comparison, the study used PBMCs from newly diagnosed, untreated classical Hodgkin lymphoma.

The V call is TRBV18, the J call TRBJ1-3; 8 bases fit TRBD1. This receptor was identified in a human donor with classical Hodgkin lymphoma. The specimen sequenced was CD8+ T cells from blood. CDR3 sequence: CASSPIVGTGEAGNTIYF. DNA for the CDR3: TGTGCCAGCTCACCAATCGTAGGGACAGGAGAAGCTGGAAACACCATATATTTT.